This T cell receptor (beta chain) was captured by sequencing in a study of Graves' ophthalmopathy and Graves' hyperthyroidism. Amplified TCR beta CDR3 regions were obtained using RNA transcripts as template. The first-round RT-PCR employed HTBI primers together with the Qiagen OneStep RT-PCR kit. A multiplex PCR was then performed as the second round. TCRdb passed the multiplex PCR reads through MiXCR, listing each CDR3 protein once. The table records roughly 600,000 distinct CDR3 sequences, just under 40% of them present only once. Broader study findings: Ophthalmopathy progression was predicted with 65% to 71% sensitivity and approximately 79% specificity.

As regards this clonotype: The antigen is undetermined. The CDR3 end shows no conserved phenylalanine or tryptophan, and so a read error is likely. The DNA is left out, because the CDR3 cannot be placed on it with certainty; the CDR3 is given as TCRdb lists it.

The sample consisted of peripheral blood or thyroid tissue (not recorded which). This receptor was obtained from an adult man with Graves' hyperthyroidism.

CDR3 sequence: CASSLAATS. The chain joins TRBV7-6 to TRBJ2-6; the DNA was not used to check the table's D call, TRBD2. Germline CDR1 reads SGHVS; CDR2 reads FNYEAQ. Including both end residues, the CDR3 is 9 amino acids long.